The next 20 T cell receptor beta chains were all read from a single sample in a study of blood T cell repertoires in COVID-19. Profiling relied on immunoSEQ multiplex PCR, and the TCRdb table lists in-frame clones only, not all of them. The sample comprises about 120,000 clones, around 81% of which are singletons, and more than 9% rests with the top ten. The sample comprised peripheral blood. These receptors were taken from a human donor in a cohort sampled during active COVID-19.

The gene calls are TRBV5-6 and TRBJ2-7, with 8 positions matching TRBD1. V lost 4 bases, J lost 4 bases, and 10 bases stayed unmatched. The CDR3 contains 15 residues. The germline V gene has CDR1 SGHDT and CDR2 YYEEEE. The CDR3 region is CASSPRTGMRYEQYF. The CDR3 DNA follows: TGTGCCAGCAGCCCTAGGACAGGGATGCGGTACGAGCAGTACTTC.

This chain connects TRBV19 to TRBJ2-7, with TRBD2 matching over 7 bases. Looked up from germline, CDR1 is LNHDA and CDR2 is SQIVND (reference sequence). Unmatched junction bases numbered 14, after V lost 8 bases and J lost 1 base. The CDR3 has 16 amino acids. CDR3 residues: CASSTPSERGSYEQYF. The CDR3 DNA sequence: TGTGCCAGTTCCACCCCTTCCGAGCGGGGATCCTACGAGCAGTACTTC.

V gene TRBV7-9 combines with J gene TRBJ2-6, with D uncertain. Germline loops: CDR1 SEHNR, CDR2 FQNEAQ (reference sequence). CDR3 size: 18 residues. V lost 7 bases to trimming and J lost 0 bases, with 19 bases between them. CDR3 amino acids: CASTFGLPFTSGANVLTF. Here the CDR3 DNA reads TGTGCCAGCACCTTCGGGTTACCCTTCACCTCTGGGGCCAACGTCCTGACTTTC.

This clone was counted a single time. This CDR3 is CASSLVGQLYEQYF. CDR3 nucleotides: TGCGCCAGCAGCTTGGTGGGACAGCTGTACGAGCAGTACTTC. The chain recombines TRBV5-1 with TRBJ2-7, with 7 bases matching TRBD1. CDR3 length: 14 residues. Looked up from germline, CDR1 is SGHRS and CDR2 is YFSETQ. Unmatched junction bases numbered 4, after V lost 0 bases and J lost 4 bases.

V usage is TRBV28 and J usage is TRBJ2-2; 13 nucleotides match TRBD2. The CDR3 is made up of 20 amino acids. The germline CDR1 and CDR2 sequences are MDHEN and SYDVKM. V shed 7 bases and J 2 bases; nucleotides not matched to a gene: 16. The CDR3 DNA reads as TGTGCCAGCATTCCCCCCCCCATTACTAGCGGGAGGGCCAACACCGGGGAGCTGTTTTTT. Its protein product is CASIPPPITSGRANTGELFF.

Only one count was recorded for this clone. The V call is TRBV19, the J call TRBJ1-2; no reliable D call. Between the trimmed V and J ends, which lost 7 bases and 3 bases, there was a span of 15 bases. Germline CDR1 and CDR2: LNHDA and SQIVND (reference sequence). The CDR3 has 14 residues. The DNA for the CDR3 is TGTGCCAGTACATATAGACGGGTGGACTATGGCTACACCTTC. It is translated as CASTYRRVDYGYTF.

In its sample, this clone was seen a few times. V and J are TRBV4-1 and TRBJ1-3, with unresolved D. V was trimmed by 1 base and J by 0 bases, leaving 10 bases between them. The germline V gene encodes CDR1 MGHRA and CDR2 YSYEKL. This CDR3 is 16 amino acids long. The CDR3 reads CASSQGITSSGNTIYF. CDR3 sequence (DNA): TGCGCCAGCAGCCAAGGAATTACGAGCTCTGGAAACACCATATATTTT.

The chain joins TRBV7-8 to TRBJ2-7, with D possibly called TRBD1 or TRBD2 (5 bases each). Germline CDR1 reads SGHVS; CDR2 reads FQNEAQ. The CDR3 extends over 13 amino acids. V dropped 5 bases and J dropped 6 bases, with 14 bases sitting between them. This chain's CDR3 is CASSRDRGSEQYF. CDR3 nucleotides: TGTGCCAGCAGCCGGGACCGGGGTAGCGAGCAGTACTTC.

There are a few counts of this clone. J is TRBJ1-2 and V is TRBV7-2, with D possibly matching TRBD1 (5 bases). This CDR3 comprises 12 residues. The V gene lost 5 bases and the J gene lost 7 bases, with 11 bases spanning the gap. CDR1 and CDR2 (germline): SGHTA, FQGNSA. The chain's CDR3 is CASSRETVGYTF. The CDR3 bases are TGTGCCAGCAGCCGCGAGACAGTTGGCTACACCTTC.

This chain uses TRBV28 with TRBJ2-4, with D perhaps TRBD1 (6 bases). This CDR3 comprises 18 residues. The germline V gene has CDR1 MDHEN and CDR2 SYDVKM. The germline V and J ends were trimmed by 2 bases and 0 bases, with 17 bases remaining between them. CDR3: CASSLGGGSLLAKNIQYF. Here the CDR3 DNA reads TGTGCCAGCAGTTTAGGGGGCGGCAGTCTACTAGCCAAAAACATTCAGTACTTC.

CDR3 nucleotides: TGTGCCTGGCATCAGGGAGATACGCAGTATTTT. Amino acid sequence: CAWHQGDTQYF. The chain recombines TRBV30 with TRBJ2-3, with D maybe TRBD1 (5 bases). Germline V lookup: CDR1 GTSNPN, CDR2 SVGIG (reference sequence). The CDR3 length is 11 residues. The V and J ends lost 5 bases and 5 bases respectively, with 8 bases between them.

This rearrangement joins TRBV30 to TRBJ1-1; 9 bases line up with TRBD1. CDR1 is GTSNPN, CDR2 SVGIG, per germline (reference sequence). This CDR3 is built from 14 residues. The junction had 8 bases not matched to a gene; V was cut back by 3 bases and J by 6 bases. DNA for the CDR3: TGTGCCTGGAGCCGGGACAGGGTCGGATCTGAAGCTTTCTTT. Translating it yields CAWSRDRVGSEAFF.

The rearrangement joins TRBV19 to TRBJ2-2; perhaps TRBD2 as D (6 bases). V lost 4 bases and J lost 6, with 18 bases in between. The CDR3 sequence is 16 residues long. Germline CDR1 reads LNHDA; CDR2 reads SQIVND (reference sequence). CDR3 residues: CASSTHRAGSAGELFF. The DNA for the CDR3 is TGTGCCAGTAGTACCCACCGGGCGGGGTCGGCCGGGGAGCTGTTTTTT.

The chain carries TRBV6-1 and TRBJ2-7, with D hard to call. The V end lost 1 base, the J end lost 4 bases, and 17 bases lay between the germline ends. Germline assignment: CDR1 MNHNS and CDR2 SASEGT. The CDR3 contains 16 residues. The CDR3 loop reads CASSEDRPTPEYEQYF. In DNA, the CDR3 is TGTGCCAGCAGTGAAGACCGACCGACTCCTGAATACGAGCAGTACTTC.

The V and J genes are TRBV28 and TRBJ1-2; 8 bases are a match to TRBD1. Trimming took 3 bases from V and 4 from J; bases not matched to a gene: 7. Germline V gene data show CDR1 as MDHEN and CDR2 as SYDVKM. CDR3 length: 15 residues. CDR3 protein: CASSFRSGGGYGYTF. The CDR3 DNA reads as TGTGCCAGCAGTTTCCGATCAGGGGGCGGCTATGGCTACACCTTC.

The V call is TRBV18, the J call TRBJ2-5, with TRBD1 matching 7 bases. V lost 2 bases, J lost 2 bases, and 5 bases stayed unmatched. There are 15 residues in the CDR3. Germline V gene sequence: CDR1 KGHSH, CDR2 LQKENI. As DNA, the CDR3 is TGTGCCAGCTCACCAACAACAGGGGTACAAGAGACCCAGTACTTC. This sequence encodes CASSPTTGVQETQYF.

This chain links TRBV2 with TRBJ2-7, with D tentatively TRBD1 (6 bases). Germline V CDR1 and CDR2: SNHLY, FYNNEI. The CDR3 length is 12 residues. Trimming left V 10 bases short and J 3 bases short, with 13 bases between. CDR3 in amino acids: CATRDTFYEQYF. The CDR3, as DNA: TGTGCCACCCGGGACACATTCTACGAGCAGTACTTC.

This rearrangement joins TRBV19 to TRBJ2-1; TRBD2 aligns across 12 bases. The ends lost 7 bases at V and 12 bases at J; junction bases unmatched: 10. The CDR3 loop spans 14 amino acids. Germline loops: CDR1 LNHDA, CDR2 SQIVND (reference sequence). This chain's CDR3 is CASKGTSGSMRQFF. As DNA, the CDR3 is TGTGCCAGTAAGGGGACTAGCGGGTCAATGAGGCAGTTCTTC.

The chain uses TRBV4-1 and TRBJ2-7; no definite D call. V gave up 0 bases and J gave up 3 bases, with 12 bases separating them. The CDR3 has 15 residues. Germline loops: CDR1 MGHRA, CDR2 YSYEKL. The CDR3 sequence: CASSQEWSYIYEQYF. For the CDR3, the DNA is TGCGCCAGCAGCCAAGAATGGTCATACATCTACGAGCAGTACTTC.

V gene TRBV6-2 or TRBV6-3 combines with J gene TRBJ1-2; the match to TRBD1 covers 9 bases. V shed 5 bases and J 4 bases; nucleotides not matched to a gene: 5. This CDR3 has 14 amino acids. CDR1 MNHEY and CDR2 SVGEGT come from the germline V gene. The CDR3 spells CASSNGQGSYGYTF. The DNA of the CDR3 is TGTGCCAGCAGTAACGGACAGGGGAGCTATGGCTACACCTTC.